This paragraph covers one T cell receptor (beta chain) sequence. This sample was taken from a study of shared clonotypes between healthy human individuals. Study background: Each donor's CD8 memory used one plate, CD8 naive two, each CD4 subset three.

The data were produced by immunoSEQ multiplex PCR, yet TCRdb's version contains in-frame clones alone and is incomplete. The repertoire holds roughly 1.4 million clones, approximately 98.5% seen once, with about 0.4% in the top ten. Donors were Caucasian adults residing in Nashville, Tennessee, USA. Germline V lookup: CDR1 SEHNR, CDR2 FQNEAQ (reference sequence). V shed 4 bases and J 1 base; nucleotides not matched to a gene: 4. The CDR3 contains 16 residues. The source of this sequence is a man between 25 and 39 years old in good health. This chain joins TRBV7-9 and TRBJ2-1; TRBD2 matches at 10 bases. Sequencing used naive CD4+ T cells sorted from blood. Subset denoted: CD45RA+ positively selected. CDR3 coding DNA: TGTGCCAGCAGCTCTAGCGGGAGAAGGTCCTACAATGAGCAGTTCTTC. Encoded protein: CASSSSGRRSYNEQFF.